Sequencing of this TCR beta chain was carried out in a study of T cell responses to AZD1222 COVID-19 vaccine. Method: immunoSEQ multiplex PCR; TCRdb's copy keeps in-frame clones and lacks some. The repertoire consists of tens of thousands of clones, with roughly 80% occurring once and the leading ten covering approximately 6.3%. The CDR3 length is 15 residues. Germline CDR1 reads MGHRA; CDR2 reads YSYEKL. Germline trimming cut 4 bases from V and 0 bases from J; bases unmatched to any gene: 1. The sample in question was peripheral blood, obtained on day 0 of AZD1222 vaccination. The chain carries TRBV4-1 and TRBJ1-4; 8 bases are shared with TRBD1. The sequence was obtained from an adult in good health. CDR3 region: CASSLQGATNEKLFF. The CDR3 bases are TGCGCCAGCAGCCTACAGGGGGCAACTAATGAAAAACTGTTTTTT.